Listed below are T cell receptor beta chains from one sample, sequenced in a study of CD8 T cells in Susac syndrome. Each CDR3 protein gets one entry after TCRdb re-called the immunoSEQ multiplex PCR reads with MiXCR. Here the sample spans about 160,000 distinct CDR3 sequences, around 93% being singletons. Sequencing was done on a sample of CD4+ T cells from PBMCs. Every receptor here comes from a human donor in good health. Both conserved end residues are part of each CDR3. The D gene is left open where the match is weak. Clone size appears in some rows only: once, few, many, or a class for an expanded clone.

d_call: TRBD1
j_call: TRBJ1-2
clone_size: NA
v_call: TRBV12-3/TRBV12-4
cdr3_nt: TGTGCCAGCACTCCTGACAGGGCCGTCTATGGCTACACCTTC
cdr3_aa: CASTPDRAVYGYTF

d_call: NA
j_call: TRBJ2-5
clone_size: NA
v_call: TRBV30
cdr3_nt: TGTGCCTGGAGTGGAGGAGTGCGAGAGACCCAGTACTTC
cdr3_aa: CAWSGGVRETQYF

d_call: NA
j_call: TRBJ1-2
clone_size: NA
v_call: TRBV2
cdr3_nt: TGTGCCAGCAGTGATAGTGGCAGGGCTCAGGGAGGATATGGCTACACCTTC
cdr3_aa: CASSDSGRAQGGYGYTF

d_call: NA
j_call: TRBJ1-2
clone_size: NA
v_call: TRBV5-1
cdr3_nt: TGCGCCAGCAGCTTGGCTCCCGGGGATGGGGGCTATGGCTACACCTTC
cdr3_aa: CASSLAPGDGGYGYTF

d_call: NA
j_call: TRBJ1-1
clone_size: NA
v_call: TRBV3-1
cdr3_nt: TGTGCCAGCAGCTATAGCGGCGCTGAAGCTTTCTTT
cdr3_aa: CASSYSGAEAFF

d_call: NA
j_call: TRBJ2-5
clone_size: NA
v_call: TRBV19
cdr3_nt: TGTGCCAGTAGTATTTCCCCAGGGGAGGAGACCCAGTACTTC
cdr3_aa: CASSISPGEETQYF

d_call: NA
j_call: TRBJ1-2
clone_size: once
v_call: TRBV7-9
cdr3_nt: TGTGCCAGCAGCGAGGACGGAATCTATGGCTACACCTTC
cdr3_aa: CASSEDGIYGYTF

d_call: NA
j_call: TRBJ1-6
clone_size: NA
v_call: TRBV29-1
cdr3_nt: TGCAGCGCGGTGTGGGATAATTCACCCCTCCACTTT
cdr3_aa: CSAVWDNSPLHF

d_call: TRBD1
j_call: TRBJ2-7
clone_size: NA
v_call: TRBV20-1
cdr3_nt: TGCAGTGCTGGATCTCAGGGGGCCTACGAGCAGTACTTC
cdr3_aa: CSAGSQGAYEQYF

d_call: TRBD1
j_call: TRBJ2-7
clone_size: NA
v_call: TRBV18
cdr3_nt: TGTGCCAGCTCACCCCGCGGACAGGGGCACGAGCAGTACTTC
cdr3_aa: CASSPRGQGHEQYF

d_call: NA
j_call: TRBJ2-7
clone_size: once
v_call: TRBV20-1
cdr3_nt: TGCAGTGCTTATTGGACCCTCGAGGGCGAGCAGTACTTC
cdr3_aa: CSAYWTLEGEQYF

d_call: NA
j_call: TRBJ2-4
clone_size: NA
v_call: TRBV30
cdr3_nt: TGTGCCTGGAGTGATCGGACAGCCGGACCCACTCGATTAGCCAAAAACATTCAGTACTTC
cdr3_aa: CAWSDRTAGPTRLAKNIQYF

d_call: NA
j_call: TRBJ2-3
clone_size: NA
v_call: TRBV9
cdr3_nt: TGTGCCAGCAGCGTAGTGTCAGAGGGCGGAGATACGCAGTATTTT
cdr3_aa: CASSVVSEGGDTQYF

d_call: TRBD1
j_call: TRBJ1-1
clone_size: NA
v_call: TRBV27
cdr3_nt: TGTGCCAGCAGGACTGCCGACAGGGCAACTGAAGCTTTCTTT
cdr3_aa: CASRTADRATEAFF

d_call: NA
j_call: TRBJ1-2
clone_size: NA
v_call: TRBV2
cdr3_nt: TGTGCCAGCAGTGGGACAGATAACTATGGCTACACCTTC
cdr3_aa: CASSGTDNYGYTF

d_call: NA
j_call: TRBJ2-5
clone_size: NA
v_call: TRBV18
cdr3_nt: TGTGCCAGCTCCCGACAGGAGAAACAAGAGACCCAGTACTTC
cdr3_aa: CASSRQEKQETQYF

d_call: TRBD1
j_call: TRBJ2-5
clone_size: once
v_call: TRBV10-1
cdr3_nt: TGCGCCAGCTCCACAGGGACAGACCCACGGACCCAGTACTTC
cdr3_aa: CASSTGTDPRTQYF

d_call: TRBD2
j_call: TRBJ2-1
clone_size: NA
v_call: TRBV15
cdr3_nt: TGTGCCACCAGCAGAGTTAGCGGGGGCCACAATGAGCAGTTCTTC
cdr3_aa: CATSRVSGGHNEQFF

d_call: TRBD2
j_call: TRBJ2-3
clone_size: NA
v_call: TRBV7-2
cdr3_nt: TGTGCCAGCAGCTTAGCAGGGCGGGGGGTAACAGATACGCAGTATTTT
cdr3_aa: CASSLAGRGVTDTQYF

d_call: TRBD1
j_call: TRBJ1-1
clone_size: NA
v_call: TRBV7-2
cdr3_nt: TGTGCCAGCACCTTAAGGAGGGACAGCACTGAAGCTTTCTTT
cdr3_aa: CASTLRRDSTEAFF

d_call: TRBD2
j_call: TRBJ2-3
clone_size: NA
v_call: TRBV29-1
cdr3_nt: TGCAGCGCCCACGGGGGGTCCGATACGCAGTATTTT
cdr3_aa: CSAHGGSDTQYF

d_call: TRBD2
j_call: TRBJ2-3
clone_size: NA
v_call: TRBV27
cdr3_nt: TGTGCCAGCACAAAGGGGACTAGTTGGAGCACAGATACGCAGTATTTT
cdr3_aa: CASTKGTSWSTDTQYF

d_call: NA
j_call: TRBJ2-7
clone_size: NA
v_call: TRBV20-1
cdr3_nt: TGCAGTGCCGCCCTTCCGACTAGTTCCTACGAGCAGTACTTC
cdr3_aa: CSAALPTSSYEQYF

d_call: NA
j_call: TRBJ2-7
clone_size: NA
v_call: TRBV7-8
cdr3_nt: TGTGCCAGCAGCCCGTACCGGACGGGATCCTACGAGCAGTACTTC
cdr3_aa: CASSPYRTGSYEQYF

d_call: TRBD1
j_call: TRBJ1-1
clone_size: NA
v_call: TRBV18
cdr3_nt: TGTGCCAGCTCACCGGACAGGTTCGAACTAGACGATTTCTTT
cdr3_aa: CASSPDRFELDDFF

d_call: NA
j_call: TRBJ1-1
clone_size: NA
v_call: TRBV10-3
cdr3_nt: TGTGCCATCACCCAGGACGGTGGTAGAGCTTTCTTT
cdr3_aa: CAITQDGGRAFF

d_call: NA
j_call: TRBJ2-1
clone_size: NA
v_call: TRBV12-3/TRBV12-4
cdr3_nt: TGTGCCAGCAGTCTTAGACTGGGAAGGCAGTTCTTC
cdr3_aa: CASSLRLGRQFF

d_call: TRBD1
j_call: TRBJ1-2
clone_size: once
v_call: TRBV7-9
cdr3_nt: TGTGCCAGCAGCTTAGAGGGGGCGGTCGGCTACACCTTC
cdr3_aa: CASSLEGAVGYTF

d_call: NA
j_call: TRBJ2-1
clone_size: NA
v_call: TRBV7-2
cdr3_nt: TGTGCCAGCAGCTCTATACTGGGGAATGGGCAGTTCTTC
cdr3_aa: CASSSILGNGQFF

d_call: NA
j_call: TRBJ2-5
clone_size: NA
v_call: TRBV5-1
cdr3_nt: TGCGCCAGCAGCTCCGTGGGGGTGGGTGAGACCCAGTACTTC
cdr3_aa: CASSSVGVGETQYF

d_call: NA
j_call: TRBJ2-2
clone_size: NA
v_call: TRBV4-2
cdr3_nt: TGTGCCAGCAGCCAAGAATGGGAGACCGGGGAGCTGTTTTTT
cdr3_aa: CASSQEWETGELFF

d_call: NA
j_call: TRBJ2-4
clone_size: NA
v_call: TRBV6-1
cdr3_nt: TGTGCCAGCAGTGAAATGGTATGGGGCGTGGAGGTCAAAAACATTCAGTACTTC
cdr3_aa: CASSEMVWGVEVKNIQYF

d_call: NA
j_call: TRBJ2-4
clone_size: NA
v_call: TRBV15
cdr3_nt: TGTGCCACCAGCGGGGTAGCCAAAAACATTCAGTACTTC
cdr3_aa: CATSGVAKNIQYF

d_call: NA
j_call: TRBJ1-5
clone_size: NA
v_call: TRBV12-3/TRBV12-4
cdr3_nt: TGTGCCAGCAGACAGGGATACAATCAGCCCCAGCATTTT
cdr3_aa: CASRQGYNQPQHF

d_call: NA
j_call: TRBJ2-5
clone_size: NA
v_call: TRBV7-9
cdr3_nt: TGTGCCAGCAGCTCCGGGGGTTCTCGGGAGACCCAGTACTTC
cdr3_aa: CASSSGGSRETQYF

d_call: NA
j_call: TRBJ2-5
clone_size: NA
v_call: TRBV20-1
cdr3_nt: TGCAGTGTTCCCGCTACAGGGTTGGAAGAGACCCAGTACTTC
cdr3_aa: CSVPATGLEETQYF

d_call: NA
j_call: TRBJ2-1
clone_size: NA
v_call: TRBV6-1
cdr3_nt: TGTGCCAGCAGGGTCGGGGGACATGAGCAGTTCTTC
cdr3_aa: CASRVGGHEQFF

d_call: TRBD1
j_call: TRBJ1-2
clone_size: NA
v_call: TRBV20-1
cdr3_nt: TGCAGTGCTAGATGGGACAGGGGGAACTATGGCTACACCTTC
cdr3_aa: CSARWDRGNYGYTF

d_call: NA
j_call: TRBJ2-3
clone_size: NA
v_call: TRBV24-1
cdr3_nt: TGTGCCACCAGTGACTCCGGGCCCAGCACAGATACGCAGTATTTT
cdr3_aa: CATSDSGPSTDTQYF

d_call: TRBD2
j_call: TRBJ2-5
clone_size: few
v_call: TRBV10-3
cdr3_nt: TGTGCCATCAGTGAGGCTACGGGGGAGGGAGAGACCCAGTACTTC
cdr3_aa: CAISEATGEGETQYF

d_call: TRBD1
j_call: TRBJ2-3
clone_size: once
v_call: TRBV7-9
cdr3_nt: TGTGCCAGCAGCTTAAGGACAGGGTCAGATACGCAGTATTTT
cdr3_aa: CASSLRTGSDTQYF

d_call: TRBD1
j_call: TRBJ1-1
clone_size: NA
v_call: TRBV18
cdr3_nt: TGTGCCAGCTCACCTGGGACAGGGGGGCAGGGGTACACTGAAGCTTTCTTT
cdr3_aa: CASSPGTGGQGYTEAFF

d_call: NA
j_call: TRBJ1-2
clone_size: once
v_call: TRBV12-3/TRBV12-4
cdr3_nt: TGTGCCAGCAGTCCCTCTCACGCTAACTATGGCTACACCTTC
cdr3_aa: CASSPSHANYGYTF

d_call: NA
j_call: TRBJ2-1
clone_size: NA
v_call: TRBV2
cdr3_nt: TGTGCCAGCAGCTTTGTCGGGGCCGTTTACAATGAGCAGTTCTTC
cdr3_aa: CASSFVGAVYNEQFF

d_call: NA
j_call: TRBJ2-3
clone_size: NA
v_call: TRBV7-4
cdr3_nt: TGTGCCAGCAGCTTACGGGAGATACAAGCCAGGATTAGCACAGATACGCAGTATTTT
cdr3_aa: CASSLREIQARISTDTQYF

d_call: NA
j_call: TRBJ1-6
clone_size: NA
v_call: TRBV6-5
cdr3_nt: TGTGCCAGCAGCCACGGTAGGAGAAGTTCACCCCTCCACTTT
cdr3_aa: CASSHGRRSSPLHF

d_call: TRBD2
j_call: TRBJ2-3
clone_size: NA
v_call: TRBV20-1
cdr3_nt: TGCAGTGCTCTAGCGGGGCTAGCAGATACGCAGTATTTT
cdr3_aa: CSALAGLADTQYF

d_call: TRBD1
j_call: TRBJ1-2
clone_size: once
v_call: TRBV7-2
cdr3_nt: TGTGCCAGCAGCTTAGTAACAGGGGGTAGTGGCTACACCTTC
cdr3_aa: CASSLVTGGSGYTF

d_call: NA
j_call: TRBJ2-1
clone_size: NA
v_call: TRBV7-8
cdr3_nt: TGTGCCAGCAGATCCATTAGACAGACCCTCGCCAATGAGCAGTTCTTC
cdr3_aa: CASRSIRQTLANEQFF

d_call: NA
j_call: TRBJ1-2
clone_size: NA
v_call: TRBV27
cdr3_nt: TGTGCCAGCAGTTTTCGACCGGAAGGCCCCGATGGCTACACCTTC
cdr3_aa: CASSFRPEGPDGYTF

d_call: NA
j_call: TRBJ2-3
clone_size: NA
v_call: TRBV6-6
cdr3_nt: TGTGCCAGCAGCCGCGACCCAGCGATATATACAGATACGCAGTATTTT
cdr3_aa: CASSRDPAIYTDTQYF

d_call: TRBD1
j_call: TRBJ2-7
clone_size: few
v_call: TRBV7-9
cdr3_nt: TGTGCCAGCAGCTGGGGACAGGGAAACGAGCAGTACTTC
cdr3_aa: CASSWGQGNEQYF

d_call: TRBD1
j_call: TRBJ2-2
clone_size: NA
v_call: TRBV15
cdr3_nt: TGTGCCACCAGCAGAGGAAGGGGGCAACCCGGGGAGCTGTTTTTT
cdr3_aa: CATSRGRGQPGELFF

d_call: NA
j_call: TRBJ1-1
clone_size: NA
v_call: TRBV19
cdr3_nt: TGTGCCAGTAGTATCAAACAGCGGAACACTGAAGCTTTCTTT
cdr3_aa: CASSIKQRNTEAFF